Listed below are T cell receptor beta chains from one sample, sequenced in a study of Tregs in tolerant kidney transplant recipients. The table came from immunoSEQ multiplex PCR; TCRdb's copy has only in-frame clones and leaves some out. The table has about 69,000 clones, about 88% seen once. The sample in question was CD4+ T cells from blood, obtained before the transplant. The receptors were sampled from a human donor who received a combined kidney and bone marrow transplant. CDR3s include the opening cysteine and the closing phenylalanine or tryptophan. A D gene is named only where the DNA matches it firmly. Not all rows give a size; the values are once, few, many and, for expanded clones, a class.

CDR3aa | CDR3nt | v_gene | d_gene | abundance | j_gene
CASSVDPGGYEQYF | TGTGCCAGCAGCGTAGATCCAGGGGGCTACGAGCAGTACTTC | TRBV9 | TRBD1 | NA | TRBJ2-7
CASSPRVNYGYTF | TGTGCCAGCAGCCCCAGGGTAAACTATGGCTACACCTTC | TRBV7-2 | NA | NA | TRBJ1-2
CASSAWVASGRTRTDTQYF | TGCGCCAGCAGTGCCTGGGTGGCTAGCGGGAGAACACGCACAGATACGCAGTATTTT | TRBV10-2 | TRBD2 | NA | TRBJ2-3
CASSPRTSGKADEQYF | TGTGCCAGCAGCCCACGGACTAGCGGGAAGGCGGACGAGCAGTACTTC | TRBV13 | TRBD2 | NA | TRBJ2-7
CASSIGGRTDTQYF | TGTGCCAGTAGTATAGGGGGGCGTACAGATACGCAGTATTTT | TRBV19 | NA | NA | TRBJ2-3
CASSRDKETQYF | TGTGCCAGCAGCCGGGACAAAGAGACCCAGTACTTC | TRBV16 | NA | NA | TRBJ2-5
CASSLRKDRLHNEQFF | TGTGCCAGCAGTTTGCGAAAGGACAGGCTGCACAATGAGCAGTTCTTC | TRBV27 | TRBD1 | NA | TRBJ2-1
CASSIGWGVGQPQHF | TGTGCCAGCAGCATAGGTTGGGGGGTTGGTCAGCCCCAGCATTTT | TRBV27 | NA | NA | TRBJ1-5
CASSSRQGDGELFF | TGTGCCAGCAGCTCACGACAGGGGGATGGGGAGCTGTTTTTT | TRBV7-9 | TRBD1 | NA | TRBJ2-2
CASSFDYTYEQYF | TGTGCCAGCAGCTTTGACTATACCTACGAGCAGTACTTC | TRBV7-2 | NA | NA | TRBJ2-7
CATSRETSLRSRYNEQFF | TGTGCCACCAGCAGAGAAACTTCTTTAAGGAGTAGGTACAATGAGCAGTTCTTC | TRBV15 | NA | NA | TRBJ2-1
CASSPVLADGTDTQYF | TGTGCCAGCAGTCCAGTACTAGCGGACGGCACAGATACGCAGTATTTT | TRBV28 | TRBD2 | NA | TRBJ2-3
CASSEQGPGLAGGYEQYF | TGTGCCAGCAGCGAACAGGGGCCAGGACTAGCGGGAGGCTACGAGCAGTACTTC | TRBV7-2 | TRBD2 | NA | TRBJ2-7
CASSLMGRGGEETQYF | TGTGCCAGCAGCTTAATGGGCAGGGGAGGGGAAGAGACCCAGTACTTC | TRBV7-3 | NA | NA | TRBJ2-5
CASSQGRGSGNTIYF | TGCGCCAGCAGCCAAGGGAGGGGCTCTGGAAACACCATATATTTT | TRBV4-1 | NA | NA | TRBJ1-3
CASSGGTGLDNEQFF | TGTGCCAGCAGCGGAGGGACAGGGCTCGACAATGAGCAGTTCTTC | TRBV9 | TRBD1 | NA | TRBJ2-1
CSVETPNIEQFF | TGCAGCGTTGAAACCCCAAACATTGAGCAGTTCTTC | TRBV29-1 | NA | NA | TRBJ2-1
CASSGRGTGELFF | TGTGCCAGTTCAGGGAGGGGGACCGGGGAGCTGTTTTTT | TRBV19 | NA | NA | TRBJ2-2
CASRTGSYQETQYF | TGTGCCAGCCGGACAGGGAGCTACCAAGAGACCCAGTACTTC | TRBV6-1 | TRBD1 | NA | TRBJ2-5
CASSFLNRELFF | TGTGCCAGCAGCTTTCTTAACAGGGAACTGTTTTTT | TRBV7-2 | NA | NA | TRBJ1-4
CASSTKLEREYEQFF | TGCGCCAGCAGCACAAAGCTGGAGCGGGAGTATGAGCAGTTCTTC | TRBV4-3 | TRBD2 | NA | TRBJ2-1
CASSLLSTGWQYF | TGTGCCAGCAGCTTGCTGTCGACAGGGTGGCAGTACTTC | TRBV5-6 | TRBD1 | NA | TRBJ2-7
CASSPPPAEESGYTF | TGCGCCAGCAGCCCCCCTCCGGCAGAGGAGTCTGGCTACACCTTC | TRBV5-1 | NA | once | TRBJ1-2
CSVEARVKGGYTF | TGCAGCGTTGAAGCCAGGGTGAAGGGAGGCTACACCTTC | TRBV29-1 | NA | NA | TRBJ1-2
CASSDARVVRNEQFF | TGTGCCAGCAGCGACGCCAGGGTGGTGAGGAATGAGCAGTTCTTC | TRBV6-1 | NA | NA | TRBJ2-1
CASSLVGSTDTQYF | TGCGCCAGCAGCTTGGTCGGGAGCACAGATACGCAGTATTTT | TRBV5-1 | NA | NA | TRBJ2-3
CSGLPGVGATEAFF | TGCAGCGGCCTCCCCGGGGTTGGCGCCACTGAAGCTTTCTTT | TRBV29-1 | NA | NA | TRBJ1-1
CSVDGNSQETQYF | TGCAGCGTTGACGGGAACAGCCAAGAGACCCAGTACTTC | TRBV29-1 | NA | NA | TRBJ2-5
CASSYDGTAQETQYF | TGTGCCAGCAGTTATGACGGGACAGCTCAAGAGACCCAGTACTTC | TRBV6-5 | TRBD1 | NA | TRBJ2-5
CSVVNGGGLETQYF | TGCAGCGTTGTGAATGGGGGGGGGCTGGAGACCCAGTACTTC | TRBV29-1 | NA | NA | TRBJ2-5
CASSWTSGNYEQYF | TGTGCCAGCAGTTGGACTAGCGGGAACTACGAGCAGTACTTC | TRBV28 | TRBD2 | NA | TRBJ2-7
CASSLGTANTEAFF | TGTGCCAGCAGCTTGGGTACAGCGAACACTGAAGCTTTCTTT | TRBV7-9 | NA | NA | TRBJ1-1
CASTLGVREVEETQYF | TGTGCCAGCACCCTTGGGGTACGGGAGGTGGAAGAGACCCAGTACTTC | TRBV7-6 | TRBD2 | NA | TRBJ2-5
CASSLNSFPDTQYF | TGTGCCAGCAGCTTAAATAGTTTCCCAGATACGCAGTATTTT | TRBV7-3 | NA | once | TRBJ2-3
CASSEQGEDYGYTF | TGTGCCAGCAGTGAACAGGGGGAAGACTATGGCTACACCTTC | TRBV28 | TRBD1 | NA | TRBJ1-2
CASSPRDGETQYF | TGTGCCAGCAGTCCGCGGGATGGGGAGACCCAGTACTTC | TRBV6-4 | NA | NA | TRBJ2-5
CASSSPPDRVKVFYNEQFF | TGTGCCAGCAGCTCGCCCCCGGACAGGGTAAAGGTTTTCTACAATGAGCAGTTCTTC | TRBV7-3 | TRBD1 | NA | TRBJ2-1
CASSFNRGRTEAFF | TGTGCCAGCAGTTTCAACAGGGGAAGGACTGAAGCTTTCTTT | TRBV6-5 | TRBD1 | NA | TRBJ1-1
CATSRGSSGRSYEQYF | TGTGCCACCAGCAGAGGATCTAGCGGGAGGTCCTACGAGCAGTACTTC | TRBV15 | TRBD2 | NA | TRBJ2-7
CASSRGKGDNEKLFF | TGCGCCAGCAGCCGAGGGAAGGGAGATAATGAAAAACTGTTTTTT | TRBV4-1 | NA | NA | TRBJ1-4
CASSLELGEGLYNEQFF | TGCGCCAGCAGCTTGGAGCTCGGGGAGGGCCTCTACAATGAGCAGTTCTTC | TRBV5-1 | TRBD2 | NA | TRBJ2-1
CASSNRQRAYEQYF | TGCGCCAGCAGCAACCGACAGAGAGCCTACGAGCAGTACTTC | TRBV5-1 | NA | NA | TRBJ2-7
CASRRLAGGVQPQHF | TGTGCCAGCAGACGCCTCGCGGGGGGGGTTCAGCCCCAGCATTTT | TRBV28 | NA | NA | TRBJ1-5
CASSDRTGDHYEQYF | TGTGCCAGCAGTGACCGGACAGGGGATCACTACGAGCAGTACTTC | TRBV2 | TRBD1 | few | TRBJ2-7
CSVPRGQETQYF | TGCAGCGTTCCCAGGGGACAAGAGACCCAGTACTTC | TRBV29-1 | NA | NA | TRBJ2-5
CASSQGQLNTEAFF | TGTGCCAGCAGCCAGGGACAGCTGAACACTGAAGCTTTCTTT | TRBV7-9 | TRBD1 | NA | TRBJ1-1
CASSLDGRGDNEQFF | TGTGCCAGCAGCTTAGACGGGAGAGGCGACAATGAGCAGTTCTTC | TRBV11-2 | NA | once | TRBJ2-1
CASSRDIAGANVLTF | TGTGCCAGCAGCCGGGACATTGCCGGGGCCAACGTCCTGACTTTC | TRBV7-2 | NA | NA | TRBJ2-6
CAWSNPSGTVDLRSYDEQFF | TGTGCCTGGAGTAACCCTTCCGGGACAGTCGACCTTCGTAGCTACGATGAGCAGTTCTTC | TRBV30 | TRBD1 | NA | TRBJ2-1
CASSLGLISYEQYF | TGTGCCAGCAGCTTGGGGCTGATATCCTACGAGCAGTACTTC | TRBV5-5 | NA | NA | TRBJ2-7
CASSVEGQGIYEQYF | TGTGCCAGCAGCGTAGAGGGACAGGGCATCTACGAGCAGTACTTC | TRBV9 | TRBD1 | NA | TRBJ2-7